The 15 T cell receptor beta chains presented below share a single source sample, sequenced in a study of blood T cell repertoires in COVID-19. Sequencing used immunoSEQ multiplex PCR; TCRdb keeps in-frame clones, though not all of them. The sample has 60,000 or so clones, roughly 84% seen once. The sequencing input was peripheral blood. These receptor sequences come from a man aged 25 to 45 with COVID-19, enrolled during active disease.

This clone came up once. The rearrangement links TRBV19 to TRBJ2-7; 9 bases map to TRBD1. V was pared by 5 bases and J by 5 bases, with 7 bases of the junction left unmatched. Germline CDR1 is LNHDA and CDR2 is SQIVND (reference sequence). The CDR3 has 14 residues. The CDR3 region is CASSLTGGPHEQYF. CDR3 DNA: TGTGCCAGTAGTTTGACAGGGGGTCCCCACGAGCAGTACTTC.

V gene TRBV19 combines with J gene TRBJ2-4, with 7 bases matching TRBD2. Germline CDR1 is LNHDA and CDR2 is SQIVND (reference sequence). The CDR3 is 18 residues long. The V and J ends lost 4 bases and 2 bases, in that order; junction bases with no gene match: 14. The CDR3 is CASSTYSGGGVSKNIQYF. In nucleotides, the CDR3 is TGTGCCAGTAGTACCTATTCGGGGGGAGGCGTGTCCAAAAACATTCAGTACTTC.

Here the CDR3 reads CASSLGTVGEQPQHF. DNA for the CDR3: TGTGCCAGCAGCTTAGGGACAGTGGGGGAGCAGCCCCAGCATTTT. The genes are TRBV7-3 and TRBJ1-5; 7 positions match TRBD1. CDR1 SGHTA and CDR2 FQGTGA come from the germline V gene. This CDR3 has 15 amino acids. J lost 7 bases, V lost 2 bases, and 8 bases had no gene match.

The rearrangement joins TRBV6-5 to TRBJ1-3, with D tentatively TRBD1 (6 bases). The CDR3 totals 14 residues. Germline CDR1 and CDR2: MNHEY and SVGAGI. V was trimmed by 5 bases and J by 4 bases, leaving 12 bases between them. As DNA, the CDR3 is TGTGCCAGCAGTAGGACAGTTAACGGAAACACCATATATTTT. It translates to CASSRTVNGNTIYF.

The V and J genes are TRBV6-1 and TRBJ1-5; D might be TRBD1 (6 bases). Per the germline V gene, CDR1 is MNHNS and CDR2 is SASEGT. Trimming took 3 bases from V and 7 from J, leaving 13 bases between them. The CDR3 consists of 14 residues. The CDR3 region is CASSEYRVGQPQHF. CDR3 bases: TGTGCCAGCAGTGAGTACAGGGTCGGCCAGCCCCAGCATTTT.

This clone was seen only a few times. The V and J genes are TRBV5-1 and TRBJ2-2; a possible D gene is TRBD1 (7 bases). The CDR3 loop spans 16 amino acids. Germline V gene data show CDR1 as SGHRS and CDR2 as YFSETQ. The V end was cut by 6 bases, the J end by 2 bases, with 17 bases between. The CDR3: CASNPSQGGNTGELFF. DNA for the CDR3: TGCGCCAGCAACCCGAGCCAGGGGGGCAACACCGGGGAGCTGTTTTTT. The whole variable domain, filled in from reference TRBV5-1 and TRBJ2-2, reads KAGVTQTPRYLIKTRGQQVTLSCSPISGHRSVSWYQQTPGQGLQFLFEYFSETQRNKGNFPGRFSGRQFSNSRSEMNVSTLELGDSALYLCASNPSQGGNTGELFFGEGSRLTVL.

This clone showed up just a few times. The chain has TRBV29-1 and TRBJ1-1, with 9 bases lining up with TRBD1. The V gene's germline CDR1 is SQVTM and CDR2 ANQGSEA. V shed 7 bases, J shed 5 bases, and the junction held 11 bases outside the gene matches. This CDR3 has 14 residues. As DNA, the CDR3 is TGCAGCGCCGTCGGGGGACAGGGTCGAACTGAAGCTTTCTTT. It is translated as CSAVGGQGRTEAFF.

This rearrangement joins TRBV4-2 to TRBJ2-5, with 11 bases that match TRBD1. Germline V CDR1 and CDR2: LGHNA, YNFKEQ. The junction had 1 base not matched to a gene; V was cut back by 4 bases and J by 0 bases. CDR3 size: 15 residues. DNA of the CDR3: TGTGCCAGCAGCCGGGACAGGGGGTACCAAGAGACCCAGTACTTC. Its translation: CASSRDRGYQETQYF.

The chain has TRBV7-2 and TRBJ1-1, with 7 bases fitting TRBD1. The V segment lost 3 bases and the J segment 11 bases; nucleotides outside the gene matches: 9. The CDR3 length is 13 residues. Germline V gene sequence: CDR1 SGHTA, CDR2 FQGNSA. CDR3 sequence (DNA): TGTGCCAGCAGCTTGGAGACAGGGCAGCAGGCTTTCTTT. This encodes CASSLETGQQAFF.

The rearrangement links TRBV5-1 to TRBJ2-7, with 9 bases that match TRBD2. With V trimmed by 0 bases and J by 6 bases, 7 bases remained unmatched. This CDR3 is built from 15 residues. The V gene's germline CDR1 is SGHRS and CDR2 YFSETQ. The CDR3 spells CASSLGGRAVVEQYF. CDR3 DNA: TGCGCCAGCAGCTTGGGCGGGAGGGCCGTCGTCGAGCAGTACTTC.

The J gene is TRBJ2-1, the V gene TRBV10-2; TRBD1 matches at 8 bases. The CDR3 is made up of 14 amino acids. The J segment lost 7 bases and the V segment lost 5 bases, leaving 7 bases of the junction unmatched. The germline V gene has CDR1 WSHSY and CDR2 SAAADI. The CDR3 sequence: CASSSTGAGNEQFF. In nucleotides, the CDR3 is TGCGCCAGCAGTTCGACAGGGGCAGGGAATGAGCAGTTCTTC.

This clone was counted once. The gene calls are TRBV11-2 and TRBJ2-5; D unresolved. This CDR3 spans 16 amino acids. Germline values: CDR1 SGHAT, CDR2 FQNNGV. The V gene lost 4 bases and the J gene lost 4 bases, with 19 bases spanning the gap. CDR3 loop: CASSSQTGFFRETQYF. The DNA of the CDR3 is TGTGCCAGCAGCTCTCAGACCGGGTTTTTTAGAGAGACCCAGTACTTC.

The rearrangement links TRBV2 to TRBJ1-1; D gene ambiguous. Germline V CDR1 and CDR2: SNHLY, FYNNEI. Trimming removed 1 base from V and 1 base from J, with 4 bases in between. The CDR3 loop spans 13 amino acids. This chain's CDR3 is CASSEEANTEAFF. The CDR3 nucleotides read TGTGCCAGCAGTGAAGAAGCGAACACTGAAGCTTTCTTT.

The V call is TRBV9, the J call TRBJ1-5, with D unclear. There are 11 residues in the CDR3. Germline-derived CDR1 and CDR2 are SGDLS and YYNGEE. Trimming cost V 9 bases and J 11 bases, with 15 bases left between them. CDR3 nucleotides: TGTGCCACTTCAAATCGGCGGGCCCAGCATTTT. Its protein product is CATSNRRAQHF.

The V gene is TRBV9, the J gene TRBJ1-1; a possible D gene is TRBD1 (6 bases). V gave up 3 bases and J gave up 3 bases, with 9 bases separating them. In germline, CDR1 is SGDLS, CDR2 YYNGEE. This CDR3 region has 13 residues. CDR3 sequence (DNA): TGTGCCAGCAGCGCCGGACAGTACACTGAAGCTTTCTTT. Its translation: CASSAGQYTEAFF.